The clone carrying this TCR beta chain was recorded only once. The germline V gene has CDR1 ENHRY and CDR2 SYGVKD. This CDR3 has 14 amino acids. V gave up 6 bases and J gave up 5 bases, with 16 bases separating them. Here immunoSEQ multiplex PCR was the method, and the copy in TCRdb shows in-frame clones only, minus some. There are tens of thousands of clones in the sample; roughly 88% occur only once, and more than 1.5% lies in the top ten. This sample was included in a study of blood T cell repertoires in COVID-19. The chain has TRBV10-3 and TRBJ2-5; D might be TRBD2 (6 bases). This receptor was obtained from a woman aged 80 or over with active or convalescent COVID-19. Sequenced: peripheral blood. DNA for the CDR3: TGTGCCATCAGCCGAGGCGGGGAAGGGGAGACCCAGTACTTC. This translates into CAISRGGEGETQYF.